The clone carrying this T cell receptor (beta chain) has just a few counts. The data stem from a study of shared clonotypes between healthy human individuals. Across several immunoSEQ plates, the genomic DNA of each subset was split evenly. Measured with immunoSEQ multiplex PCR; TCRdb has only the in-frame clones, and not every one. The table has hundreds of thousands of clones, around 73% seen once. The CDR3 length is 14 residues. V lost 0 bases and J lost 10, with 15 bases in between. In germline, CDR1 is SGHTA, CDR2 FQGNSA. This receptor was taken from a young woman in good health. The chain has TRBV7-2 and TRBJ1-1; the D gene is possibly TRBD1 (5 bases). Input material: memory CD4+ T cells sorted from blood. Subset here: CD45RA-negative fraction. The CDR3, as DNA: TGTGCCAGCAGCTTAGCGTTTGCGTCGGGGGTAGCTTTCTTT. Its translation: CASSLAFASGVAFF.